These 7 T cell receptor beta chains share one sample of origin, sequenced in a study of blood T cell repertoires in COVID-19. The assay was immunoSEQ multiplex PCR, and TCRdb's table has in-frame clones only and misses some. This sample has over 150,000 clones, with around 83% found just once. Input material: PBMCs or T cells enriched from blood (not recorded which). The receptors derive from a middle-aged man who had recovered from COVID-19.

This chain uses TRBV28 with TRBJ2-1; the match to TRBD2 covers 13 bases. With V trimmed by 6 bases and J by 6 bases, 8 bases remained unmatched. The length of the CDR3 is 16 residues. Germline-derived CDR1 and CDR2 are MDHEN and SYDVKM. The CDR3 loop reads CASSTRTSGSFNEQFF. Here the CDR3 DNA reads TGTGCCAGCAGCACGAGGACTAGCGGGAGTTTCAATGAGCAGTTCTTC.

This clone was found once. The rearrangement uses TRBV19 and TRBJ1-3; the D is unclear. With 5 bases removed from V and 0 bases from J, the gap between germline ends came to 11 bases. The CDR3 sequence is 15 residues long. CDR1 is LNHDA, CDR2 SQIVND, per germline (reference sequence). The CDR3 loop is CASSLDLSSGNTIYF. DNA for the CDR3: TGTGCCAGTAGTCTGGACTTGAGCTCTGGAAACACCATATATTTT.

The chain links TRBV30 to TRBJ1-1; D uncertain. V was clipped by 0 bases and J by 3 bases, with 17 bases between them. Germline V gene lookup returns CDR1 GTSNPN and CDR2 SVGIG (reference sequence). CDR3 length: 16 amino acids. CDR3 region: CAWSVRRVQSDTEAFF. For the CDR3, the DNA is TGTGCCTGGAGTGTACGTCGAGTGCAATCGGACACTGAAGCTTTCTTT.

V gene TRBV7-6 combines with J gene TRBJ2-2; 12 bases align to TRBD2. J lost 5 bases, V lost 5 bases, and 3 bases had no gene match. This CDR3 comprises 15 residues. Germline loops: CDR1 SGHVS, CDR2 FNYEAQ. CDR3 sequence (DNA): TGTGCCAGCAGCGACCTAGCGGGAGGGACCGGGGAGCTGTTTTTT. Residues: CASSDLAGGTGELFF.

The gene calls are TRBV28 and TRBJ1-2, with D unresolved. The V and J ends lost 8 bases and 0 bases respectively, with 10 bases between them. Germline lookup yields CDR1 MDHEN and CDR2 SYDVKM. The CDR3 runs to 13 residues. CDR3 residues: CASRGGANYGYTF. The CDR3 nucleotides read TGTGCCAGCCGGGGAGGCGCTAACTATGGCTACACCTTC.

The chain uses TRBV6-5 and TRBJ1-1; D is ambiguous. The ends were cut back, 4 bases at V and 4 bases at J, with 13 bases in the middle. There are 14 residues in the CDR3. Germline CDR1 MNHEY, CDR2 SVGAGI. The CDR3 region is CASSSEGRRTEAFF. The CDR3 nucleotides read TGTGCCAGCAGTTCGGAGGGCAGACGCACTGAAGCTTTCTTT.

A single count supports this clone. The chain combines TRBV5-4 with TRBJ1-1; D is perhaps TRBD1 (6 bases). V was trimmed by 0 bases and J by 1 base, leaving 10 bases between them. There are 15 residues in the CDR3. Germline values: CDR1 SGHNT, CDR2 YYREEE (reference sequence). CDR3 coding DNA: TGTGCCAGCAGCTTGGCCAACAGGGAGAACACTGAAGCTTTCTTT. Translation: CASSLANRENTEAFF.